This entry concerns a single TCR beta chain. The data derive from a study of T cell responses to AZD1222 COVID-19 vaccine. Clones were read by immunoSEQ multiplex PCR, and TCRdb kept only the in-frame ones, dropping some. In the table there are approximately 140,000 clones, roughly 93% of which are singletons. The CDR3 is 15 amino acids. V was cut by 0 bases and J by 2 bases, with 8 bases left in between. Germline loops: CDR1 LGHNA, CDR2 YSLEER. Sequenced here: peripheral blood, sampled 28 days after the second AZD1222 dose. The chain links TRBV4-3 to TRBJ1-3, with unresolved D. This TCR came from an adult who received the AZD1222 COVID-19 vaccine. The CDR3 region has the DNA TGCGCCAGCAGCCAAGATCTTACAGCTGGAAACACCATATATTTT. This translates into CASSQDLTAGNTIYF.